The 8 T cell receptor beta chains below all came from one sample that was sequenced in a study of T cell responses to AZD1222 COVID-19 vaccine (dated by TCRdb to 2020 to 2022). Libraries were constructed by the immunoSEQ multiplex PCR assay. Entries here come from immuneACCESS through TCRdb and include only in-frame sequences with V and J called. Some clones fail to appear in such tables; in the studies checked, an unresolved V gene covers under half of the shortfall, and the cause of the remainder is unknown. Here the sample has under 150,000 clones; about 88% occur a single time. The ten most abundant clones make up about 17% of the sample. Interpreted using the paper, the time point label stands for: baseline before first vaccination. The treatment or condition label for this specimen denotes: meningococcal conjugate vaccine given as trial control. The source was peripheral blood, collected on day 0 of MenACWY control vaccination. The receptor source for this set is an adult in good health.

V gene TRBV28 combines with J gene TRBJ1-4; D is possibly TRBD1 (5 bases). This CDR3 is 17 amino acids long. Looked up from germline, CDR1 is MDHEN and CDR2 is SYDVKM. Trimming took off 6 bases at V and 0 bases at J, with 17 bases between the two ends. CDR3 in DNA: TGTGCCAGCAGCCCGGCTATGAGGGGATCAACTAATGAAAAACTGTTTTTT. Encoded protein: CASSPAMRGSTNEKLFF.

This rearrangement joins TRBV29-1 to TRBJ2-7; maybe TRBD1 (5 bases). Germline V lookup: CDR1 SQVTM, CDR2 ANQGSEA. The V end was cut by 1 base, the J end by 4 bases, with 11 bases between. The CDR3 runs 13 residues. The DNA for the CDR3 is TGCAGCGTTGAAGCTCAGGGATCTTACGAGCAGTACTTC. Translation gives CSVEAQGSYEQYF.

This chain connects TRBV28 to TRBJ1-2, with D tentatively TRBD1 (6 bases). Per germline, CDR1 MDHEN and CDR2 SYDVKM. V gave up 7 bases and J gave up 0 bases, with 12 bases separating them. This CDR3 contains 14 residues. DNA of the CDR3: TGTGCCAGCACGAGGGGGGATGCTAACTATGGCTACACCTTC. Protein product: CASTRGDANYGYTF.

This clone was seen only a few times. The rearrangement links TRBV4-1 to TRBJ1-5; D unresolved. Germline loops: CDR1 MGHRA, CDR2 YSYEKL. V was clipped by 0 bases and J by 5 bases, with 11 bases between them. CDR3 length: 15 residues. The CDR3 nucleotides are TGCGCCAGCAGCCAAGAATGGCCGGCGGATCAGCCCCAGCATTTT. This encodes CASSQEWPADQPQHF.

The V call is TRBV24-1, the J call TRBJ2-5, with D perhaps TRBD2 (5 bases). CDR3 length equals 13 residues. Trimming removed 12 bases at V and 4 bases at J, with 17 bases between. Germline assignment: CDR1 KGHDR and CDR2 SFDVKD. The CDR3 region is CAAQKDSGETQYF. The CDR3 DNA follows: TGTGCCGCCCAAAAGGACTCAGGAGAGACCCAGTACTTC.

The rearrangement joins TRBV6-5 to TRBJ1-2; TRBD1 might be the D (6 bases). CDR1 is MNHEY, CDR2 SVGAGI, per germline. The CDR3 totals 13 residues. Trimming pared 2 bases from V and 9 bases from J, leaving 13 bases between. CDR3: CASSYRDIKSYTF. CDR3 sequence (DNA): TGTGCCAGCAGTTACCGGGACATTAAGAGCTACACCTTC.

The CDR3 loop reads CASSYSFTGAAEAFF. The CDR3 DNA reads as TGTGCCAGCAGTTACTCTTTTACGGGGGCGGCTGAAGCTTTCTTT. This rearrangement joins TRBV6-5 to TRBJ1-1; perhaps TRBD1 as D (6 bases). CDR3 length: 15 amino acids. V dropped 0 bases and J dropped 6 bases, with 14 bases sitting between them. Germline V lookup: CDR1 MNHEY, CDR2 SVGAGI.

This clone was counted a single time. The chain combines TRBV10-3 with TRBJ2-1; TRBD2 agrees at 8 bases. The length of the CDR3 is 15 residues. Germline V lookup: CDR1 ENHRY, CDR2 SYGVKD. Unmatched junction bases numbered 7, after V lost 5 bases and J lost 4 bases. This CDR3 reads CAISLMGGGYNEQFF. CDR3 nucleotides: TGTGCCATCAGTTTGATGGGCGGGGGGTACAATGAGCAGTTCTTC.